This TCR delta chain stems from a study of gamma-delta T cells after stem cell transplantation. About this clone: TCRdb pairs this DNA with a much larger clone's protein that differs at residue 8, likely a read error; the protein shown was translated from the DNA.

TCRdb made new clone calls on the RT-PCR reads using CATT. The sample records hundreds of delta-chain clones, roughly 10% being singletons. The V and J ends lost 0 bases and 2 bases, in that order; junction bases with no gene match: 11. Germline assignment: CDR1 GEAIGNYY and CDR2 EKD. This CDR3 is 18 amino acids long. This chain joins TRDV2 and TRDJ1, with TRDD3 matching over 10 bases. The specimen was gamma-delta T cells. The clonotype originates from a human donor. It is not recorded whose cells these are; they may come from a transplant donor. The CDR3 sequence is CACDTVAALGDTTDKLIF. The CDR3 region has the DNA TGTGCCTGTGACACCGTCGCTGCGTTGGGGGATACAACCGATAAACTCATCTTT.